Shown below are 22 T cell receptor beta chains from a single sample sequenced in a study of blood T cell repertoires in COVID-19. Sequenced by immunoSEQ multiplex PCR; TCRdb stores in-frame clones only, minus some. The data hold 250,000 to 400,000 clones, with about 87% observed a single time. Sequencing was carried out using peripheral blood. These TCRs come from a woman aged 25-40 years with COVID-19, enrolled during active disease.

This chain links TRBV18 with TRBJ1-1; possible D gene TRBD1, 5 bases. V lost 2 bases and J 3 bases, leaving 16 bases between the germline ends. CDR1 is KGHSH and CDR2 is LQKENI in the germline V gene. The CDR3 is 16 residues long. The CDR3 coding sequence is TGTGCCAGCTCACCATCCACGGGGGGTGAGGACACTGAAGCTTTCTTT. Amino acid sequence: CASSPSTGGEDTEAFF.

This chain connects TRBV6-2 or TRBV6-3 to TRBJ1-5, with a possible D match to TRBD1 (5 bases). Germline CDR1 reads MNHEY; CDR2 reads SVGEGT. The CDR3 spans 14 residues. Trimming took 4 bases from V and 11 from J, leaving 18 bases between them. This CDR3 is CASSFSGGGGTQHF. DNA for the CDR3: TGTGCCAGCAGTTTCAGCGGGGGGGGAGGGACCCAGCATTTT.

The V gene is TRBV2, the J gene TRBJ1-6; TRBD1 matches 7 bases. Per germline, CDR1 SNHLY and CDR2 FYNNEI. Trimming removed 4 bases from V and 9 bases from J; junction bases left unmatched: 9. CDR3 length: 15 amino acids. Here the CDR3 reads CASSVSKGAASPLHF. As DNA, the CDR3 is TGTGCCAGCAGTGTTAGTAAGGGGGCAGCTTCACCCCTCCACTTT.

The chain recombines TRBV15 with TRBJ2-2; 13 bases line up with TRBD2. The junction had 15 bases not matched to a gene; V was cut back by 6 bases and J by 2 bases. Germline CDR1 reads LNHNV; CDR2 reads YYDKDF (reference sequence). The CDR3 spans 20 residues. In nucleotides, the CDR3 is TGTGCCACCAGTGCGGGACTAGCGGGGACCCCTGCCTCAAACACCGGGGAGCTGTTTTTT. Its protein is CATSAGLAGTPASNTGELFF. The complete variable domain, with remaining parts taken from reference TRBV15 and TRBJ2-2, reads DAMVIQNPRYQVTQFGKPVTLSCSQTLNHNVMYWYQQKSSQAPKLLFHYYDKDFNNEADTPDNFQSRRPNTSFCFLDIRSPGLGDTAMYLCATSAGLAGTPASNTGELFFGEGSRLTVL.

The CDR3 DNA reads TGTGCCAGCAGCATTAGCGGGGGGGCGAAGACCCAGTACTTC. Translating gives CASSISGGAKTQYF. This rearrangement joins TRBV7-3 to TRBJ2-5; 11 bases match TRBD2. There are 14 residues in the CDR3. The junction had 5 bases not matched to a gene; V was cut back by 5 bases and J by 6 bases. Per germline, CDR1 SGHTA and CDR2 FQGTGA.

The chain couples TRBV6-5 to TRBJ1-5; TRBD1 might be the D (6 bases). Between the trimmed V and J ends, which lost 10 bases and 0 bases, there was a span of 16 bases. The CDR3 covers 15 residues. In germline, CDR1 is MNHEY, CDR2 SVGAGI. Written as DNA, the CDR3 is TGTGCCATCCCAAGGACAGAATATAGCAATCAGCCCCAGCATTTT. Encoded protein: CAIPRTEYSNQPQHF.

The V and J genes are TRBV3-1 (or the pseudogene TRBV3-2) and TRBJ1-3; D gene uncertain. V was pared by 4 bases and J by 4 bases, with 20 bases between. Germline V CDR1 and CDR2: LGHDT, YNNKEL (reference sequence). The CDR3 is 17 residues long. Here the CDR3 DNA reads TGTGCCAGCAGCCCGTCCCATATCAGAGGCGAGGGAAACACCATATATTTT. This gives the protein CASSPSHIRGEGNTIYF.

This clone has a count of ten or more. V is TRBV2 and J is TRBJ2-3; D might be TRBD1 (5 bases). The CDR3 covers 16 residues. V was trimmed by 3 bases and J by 1 base, leaving 14 bases between them. The V gene's germline CDR1 is SNHLY and CDR2 FYNNEI. The CDR3 DNA sequence: TGTGCCAGCAGTGAGTTTCGGACAAGGGGCACAGATACGCAGTATTTT. Its protein is CASSEFRTRGTDTQYF. The complete variable domain, with remaining parts taken from reference TRBV2 and TRBJ2-3, reads EPEVTQTPSHQVTQMGQEVILRCVPISNHLYFYWYRQILGQKVEFLVSFYNNEISEKSEIFDDQFSVERPDGSNFTLKIRSTKLEDSAMYFCASSEFRTRGTDTQYFGPGTRLTVL.

The table lists this clone with a count of one. The V and J genes are TRBV7-8 and TRBJ2-7, with a weak D call TRBD1 (5 bases). The germline V and J ends were trimmed by 3 bases and 3 bases, with 18 bases remaining between them. Germline V CDR1 and CDR2: SGHVS, FQNEAQ. The CDR3 runs 16 residues. CDR3 nucleotides: TGTGCCAGCAGCTTTGGGCCAGGGAATCAGGACTACGAGCAGTACTTC. It is translated as CASSFGPGNQDYEQYF.

This CDR3 is CASSTVAGGREQFF. CDR3 DNA: TGTGCCAGCAGTACCGTAGCGGGGGGCAGAGAGCAGTTCTTC. The genes are TRBV6-5 and TRBJ2-1; 10 nucleotides agree with TRBD2. This CDR3 contains 14 residues. Germline lookup yields CDR1 MNHEY and CDR2 SVGAGI. V shed 5 bases and J 10 bases; nucleotides not matched to a gene: 8.

V usage is TRBV10-2 and J usage is TRBJ2-7; possibly TRBD2 for D (5 bases). The V gene's germline CDR1 is WSHSY and CDR2 SAAADI. The CDR3 totals 11 residues. V was shortened by 7 bases and J by 5 bases, with 9 bases between the two germline ends. The CDR3 nucleotides are TGCGCCAGCACTAGCAGCCACGAGCAGTACTTC. Amino acid sequence: CASTSSHEQYF.

The chain couples TRBV6-5 to TRBJ2-2, with D maybe TRBD1 (5 bases). In germline, CDR1 is MNHEY, CDR2 SVGAGI. The CDR3 length is 14 residues. V gave up 6 bases and J gave up 2 bases, with 10 bases separating them. The CDR3 protein is CASSLQGNTGELFF. CDR3 nucleotide sequence: TGTGCCAGCAGCTTGCAGGGTAACACCGGGGAGCTGTTTTTT.

The J gene is TRBJ2-3, the V gene TRBV5-4; the match to TRBD2 covers 14 bases. The CDR3 contains 16 residues. Germline trimming cut 4 bases from V and 5 bases from J; bases unmatched to any gene: 6. Germline V lookup: CDR1 SGHNT, CDR2 YYREEE (reference sequence). This chain's CDR3 is CASSSRLAGGGDTQYF. The CDR3 DNA follows: TGTGCCAGCAGCAGTCGACTAGCGGGGGGGGGAGATACGCAGTATTTT.

The chain combines TRBV19 with TRBJ1-3; no clear D gene. CDR1 and CDR2 (germline): LNHDA, SQIVND (reference sequence). CDR3 length: 13 amino acids. Trimming left V 7 bases short and J 2 bases short, with 9 bases between. The chain's CDR3 is CASTPSTGNTIYF. As DNA, the CDR3 is TGTGCCAGTACCCCGAGTACTGGAAACACCATATATTTT.

This chain joins TRBV10-3 and TRBJ1-2; 7 nucleotides match TRBD1. CDR3 length: 16 residues. V dropped 4 bases and J dropped 6; count of bases not matched to a gene: 14. In germline, CDR1 is ENHRY, CDR2 SYGVKD. The CDR3 sequence: CAISGREGALSNGYTF. The CDR3 nucleotides are TGTGCCATCAGTGGACGGGAGGGGGCCCTTTCTAATGGCTACACCTTC.

The chain carries TRBV10-3 and TRBJ2-2, with 10 bases that match TRBD2. The CDR3 length is 13 residues. Germline V CDR1 and CDR2: ENHRY, SYGVKD. Germline trimming cut 10 bases from V and 7 bases from J; bases unmatched to any gene: 6. The CDR3 spells CATERGGHGELFF. DNA of the CDR3: TGTGCCACCGAGCGGGGGGGGCACGGGGAGCTGTTTTTT.

The CDR3, as DNA: TGTGCCAGCAGCGTAGGGGGAGGGCCTAATGAAAAACTGTTTTTT. It is translated as CASSVGGGPNEKLFF. The rearrangement links TRBV9 to TRBJ1-4; D is uncertain. Between the trimmed V and J ends, which lost 0 bases and 3 bases, there was a span of 9 bases. The V gene's germline CDR1 is SGDLS and CDR2 YYNGEE. This CDR3 contains 15 residues.

The chain employs TRBV20-1 and TRBJ2-4; 9 bases are a match to TRBD2. Germline CDR1 is DFQATT and CDR2 is SNEGSKA (reference sequence). Unmatched junction bases numbered 2, after V lost 3 bases and J lost 8 bases. CDR3 size: 12 residues. CDR3 in DNA: TGCAGTGCTAGTGCGGGGGGGCACATTCAGTACTTC. Its protein is CSASAGGHIQYF.

This chain uses TRBV4-1 with TRBJ1-2; 8 nucleotides agree with TRBD1. CDR1 MGHRA and CDR2 YSYEKL come from the germline V gene. The CDR3 runs 17 residues. V lost 0 bases, J lost 3 bases, and 9 bases stayed unmatched. CDR3 nucleotides: TGCGCCAGCAGCCAAGAACCCTCCCCGACAGGGGACTATGGCTACACCTTC. Residues: CASSQEPSPTGDYGYTF.

The chain links TRBV10-3 to TRBJ1-1; possible D gene TRBD1, 5 bases. Between the trimmed V and J ends, which lost 7 bases and 2 bases, there was a span of 11 bases. CDR3 length: 13 amino acids. Germline-derived CDR1 and CDR2 are ENHRY and SYGVKD. CDR3 sequence: CAIKGLTNTEAFF. The DNA for the CDR3 is TGTGCCATCAAGGGACTGACCAACACTGAAGCTTTCTTT.

The genes are TRBV18 and TRBJ1-5; weak D call: TRBD1 (6 bases). CDR3 length: 18 residues. The germline V gene encodes CDR1 KGHSH and CDR2 LQKENI. Trimming took off 5 bases at V and 0 bases at J, with 20 bases between the two ends. The CDR3 reads CASSSRQVEEYSNQPQHF. In nucleotides, the CDR3 is TGTGCCAGCTCATCTCGACAGGTTGAGGAGTATAGCAATCAGCCCCAGCATTTT.

The chain has TRBV3-1 (or the pseudogene TRBV3-2) and TRBJ1-2; a weak D match, TRBD1 (5 bases). V lost 8 bases, J lost 2 bases, and 15 bases lay in between. The CDR3 loop spans 14 amino acids. CDR1 LGHDT and CDR2 YNNKEL come from the germline V gene (reference sequence). The CDR3 sequence is CASRRTGVNYGYTF. The CDR3 DNA is TGTGCCAGCCGTCGTACAGGCGTCAACTATGGCTACACCTTC.